The text below deals with one TCR beta chain. Germline CDR1 and CDR2: SGHRS and YFSETQ. CDR3 length: 17 amino acids. The V and J ends lost 5 bases and 7 bases, in that order; junction bases with no gene match: 13. These data are taken from a study of blood T cells in healthy people across ages. With a J-beta primer mix and a sample-barcoded 5' primer, a second PCR ran about 6 to 11 cycles. TCRdb reprocessed the 5' RACE reads with MiXCR, giving one entry per CDR3 protein. Of approximately 760,000 distinct CDR3 sequences listed, 25% are singletons. These data also formed part of another study, on T cells of mothers and their children. This second study says: Barcodes and 2-4 random nucleotides were added by M1S in the second PCR. Every mother supplied over 8 million TCR beta CDR3 reads and every child approximately 2.8 million. With unrelated pairs as the comparison, related mother-child pairs had a slightly higher overlap that was not significant.

The V and J genes are TRBV5-1 and TRBJ1-4; 11 bases match TRBD1. Source material: blood. This TCR came from a boy between 10 and 17 years old in good health. CDR3 coding DNA: TGCGCCAGCAGGTTTTCAGGACAGGGGGCGCTTCGTGAAAAACTGTTTTTT. It is translated as CASRFSGQGALREKLFF.